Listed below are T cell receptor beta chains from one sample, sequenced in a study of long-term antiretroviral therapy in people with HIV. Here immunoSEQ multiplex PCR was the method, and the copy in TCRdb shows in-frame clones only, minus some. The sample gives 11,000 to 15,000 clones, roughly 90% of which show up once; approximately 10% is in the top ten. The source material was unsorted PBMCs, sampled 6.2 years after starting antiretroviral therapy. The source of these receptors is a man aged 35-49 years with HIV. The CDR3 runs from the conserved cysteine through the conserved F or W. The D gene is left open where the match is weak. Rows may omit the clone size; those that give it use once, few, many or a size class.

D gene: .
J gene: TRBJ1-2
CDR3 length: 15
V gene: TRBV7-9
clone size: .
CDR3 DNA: TGTGCCAGCAGCCGCGCCACGGACGGGAACTATGGCTACACCTTC
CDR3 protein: CASSRATDGNYGYTF

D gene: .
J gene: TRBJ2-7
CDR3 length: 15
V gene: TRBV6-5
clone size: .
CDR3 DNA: TGTGCCAGCAGTTCTGGCAGGATATTTTCCTACGAGCAGTACTTC
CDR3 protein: CASSSGRIFSYEQYF

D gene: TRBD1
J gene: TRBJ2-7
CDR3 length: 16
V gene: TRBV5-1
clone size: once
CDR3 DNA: TGCGCCAGCAGCTTGGGCTCCCAGGGACAGCCCTACGAGCAGTACTTC
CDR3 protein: CASSLGSQGQPYEQYF

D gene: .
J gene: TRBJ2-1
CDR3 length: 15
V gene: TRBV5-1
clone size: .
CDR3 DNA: TGCGCCAGCAGCCGTGACTCGTGGGGCTACAATGAGCAGTTCTTC
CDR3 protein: CASSRDSWGYNEQFF

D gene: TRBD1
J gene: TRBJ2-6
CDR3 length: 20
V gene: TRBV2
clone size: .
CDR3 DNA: TGTGCCAGCAGTTACCGGGACAGGGGGCGCATTAATACTGGGGCCAACGTCCTGACTTTC
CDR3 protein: CASSYRDRGRINTGANVLTF

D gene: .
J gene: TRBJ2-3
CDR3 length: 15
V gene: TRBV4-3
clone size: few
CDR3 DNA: TGCGCCAGCAGCCAAGATCGGCAGGGCCTAGATACGCAGTATTTT
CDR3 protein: CASSQDRQGLDTQYF

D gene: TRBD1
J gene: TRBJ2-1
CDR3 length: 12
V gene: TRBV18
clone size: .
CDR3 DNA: TGTGCCAGCTCGAGACAGGGCAATGAGCAGTTCTTC
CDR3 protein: CASSRQGNEQFF

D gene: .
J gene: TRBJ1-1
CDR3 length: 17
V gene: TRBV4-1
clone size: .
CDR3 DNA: TGCGCCAGCAGCCAAGAATCGGTGGACAGCTGGGACACTGAAGCTTTCTTT
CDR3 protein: CASSQESVDSWDTEAFF

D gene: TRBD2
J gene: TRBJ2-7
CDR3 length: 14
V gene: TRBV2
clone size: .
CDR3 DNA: TGTGCCAGCAGTCCGCGGACTAGCGGCTACGAGCAGTACTTC
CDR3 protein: CASSPRTSGYEQYF

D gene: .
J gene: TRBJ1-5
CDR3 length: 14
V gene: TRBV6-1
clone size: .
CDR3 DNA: TGTGCCAGCAGTGAAGCCGGGGAAAATCAGCCCCAGCATTTT
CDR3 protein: CASSEAGENQPQHF

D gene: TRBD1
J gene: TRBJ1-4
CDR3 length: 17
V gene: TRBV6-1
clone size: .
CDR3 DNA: TGTGCCAGCAGTGAAGGGCAGGGGGCGCGTCGGGGTGAAAAACTGTTTTTT
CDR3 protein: CASSEGQGARRGEKLFF

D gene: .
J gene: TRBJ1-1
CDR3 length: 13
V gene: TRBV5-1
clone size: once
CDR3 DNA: TGCGCCAGCAGCTTGGAGAAGGGGCTATCAGCTTTCTTT
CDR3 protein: CASSLEKGLSAFF

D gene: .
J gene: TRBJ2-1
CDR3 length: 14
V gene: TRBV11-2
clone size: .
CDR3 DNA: TGTGCCAGCAGCTTGGGCCAGGGTTACAATGAGCAGTTCTTC
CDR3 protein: CASSLGQGYNEQFF

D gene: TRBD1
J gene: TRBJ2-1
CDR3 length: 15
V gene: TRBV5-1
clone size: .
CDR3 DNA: TGCGCCAGCAGCTCCCGGGGGACAGGGCACAATGAGCAGTTCTTC
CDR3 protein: CASSSRGTGHNEQFF

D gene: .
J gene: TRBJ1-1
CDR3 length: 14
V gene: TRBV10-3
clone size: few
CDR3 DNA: TGTGCCATCAGTGAGTCTTTCGGGGAAACTGAAGCTTTCTTT
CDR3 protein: CAISESFGETEAFF

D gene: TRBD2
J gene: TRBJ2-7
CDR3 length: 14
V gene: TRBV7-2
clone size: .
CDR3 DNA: TGTGCCAGCAGCTTACCGGGACTAGCCTACGAGCAGTACTTC
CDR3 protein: CASSLPGLAYEQYF

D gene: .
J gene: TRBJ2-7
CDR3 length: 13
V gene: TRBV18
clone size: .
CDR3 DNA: TGTGCCAGCTCACCGGGGGCGTCCTACGAGCAGTACTTC
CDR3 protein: CASSPGASYEQYF

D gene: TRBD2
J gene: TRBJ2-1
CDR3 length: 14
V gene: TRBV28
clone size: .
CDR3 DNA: TGTGCCAGCAAGCAAGAGCGGGAGTACAATGAGCAGTTCTTC
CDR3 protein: CASKQEREYNEQFF

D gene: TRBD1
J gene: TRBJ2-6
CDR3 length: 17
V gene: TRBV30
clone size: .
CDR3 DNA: TGTGCCTATTTCCGGGACAGGGCCCCGCGGGGGGCCAACGTCCTGACTTTC
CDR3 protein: CAYFRDRAPRGANVLTF

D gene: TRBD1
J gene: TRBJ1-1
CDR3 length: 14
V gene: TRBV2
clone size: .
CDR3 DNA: TGTGCCAGAAGGACAGGGAGGTCGAGCACTGAAGCTTTCTTT
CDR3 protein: CARRTGRSSTEAFF

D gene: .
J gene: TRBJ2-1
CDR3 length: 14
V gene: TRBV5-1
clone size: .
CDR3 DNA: TGCGCCAGCAGCTTGCAGGGTTCCTACAATGAGCAGTTCTTC
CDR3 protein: CASSLQGSYNEQFF

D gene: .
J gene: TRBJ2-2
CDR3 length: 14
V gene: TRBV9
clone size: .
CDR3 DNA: TGTGCCAGCAGCGTAGTTACGAACACCGGGGAGCTGTTTTTT
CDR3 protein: CASSVVTNTGELFF

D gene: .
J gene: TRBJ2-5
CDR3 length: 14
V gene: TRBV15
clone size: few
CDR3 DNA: TGTGCCACCAGCAGAGGGGAAACTCAAGAGACCCAGTACTTC
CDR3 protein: CATSRGETQETQYF

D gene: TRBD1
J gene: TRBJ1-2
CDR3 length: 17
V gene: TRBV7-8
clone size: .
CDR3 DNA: TGTGCCAGCAGCTTCAGAGGGACAGGGGGTGGGAACTATGGCTACACCTTC
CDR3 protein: CASSFRGTGGGNYGYTF

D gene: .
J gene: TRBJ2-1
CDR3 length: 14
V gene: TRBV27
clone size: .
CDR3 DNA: TGTGCCAGCAGCCGCGGGACTTCGGGGAATGAGCAGTTCTTC
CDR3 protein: CASSRGTSGNEQFF

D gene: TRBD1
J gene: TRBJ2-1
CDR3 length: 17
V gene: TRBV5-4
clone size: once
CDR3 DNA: TGTGCCAGCAGCTTGGCCTTTGGGACAGGCGACAACAATGAGCAGTTCTTC
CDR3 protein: CASSLAFGTGDNNEQFF

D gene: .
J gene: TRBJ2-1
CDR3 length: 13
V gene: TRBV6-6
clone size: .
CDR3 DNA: TGTGCCAGCAGTTATGGGGGGGCCAATGAGCAGTTCTTC
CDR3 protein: CASSYGGANEQFF

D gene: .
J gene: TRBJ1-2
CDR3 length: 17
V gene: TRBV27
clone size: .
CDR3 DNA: TGTGCCAGCAGTTCACGATCGGCAGGAATGACTAACTATGGCTACACCTTC
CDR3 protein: CASSSRSAGMTNYGYTF

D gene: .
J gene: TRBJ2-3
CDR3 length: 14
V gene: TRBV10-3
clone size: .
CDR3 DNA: TGTGCCATCTCCCAAGGTAAAAGCACAGATACGCAGTATTTT
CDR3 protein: CAISQGKSTDTQYF

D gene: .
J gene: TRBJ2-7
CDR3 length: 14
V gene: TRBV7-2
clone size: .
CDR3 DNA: TGTGCCAGCAGCTTAAAAACAGGGACCTACGAGCAGTACTTC
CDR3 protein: CASSLKTGTYEQYF

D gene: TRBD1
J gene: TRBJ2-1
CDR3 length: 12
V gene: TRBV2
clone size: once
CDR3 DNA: TGTGCCAGCAGCCCGGACAGGAATGAGCAGTTCTTC
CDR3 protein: CASSPDRNEQFF

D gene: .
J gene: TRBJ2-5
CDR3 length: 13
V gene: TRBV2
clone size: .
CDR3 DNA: TGTGCCAGCAGTGGGGTACTATTGGAGACCCAGTACTTC
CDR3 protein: CASSGVLLETQYF

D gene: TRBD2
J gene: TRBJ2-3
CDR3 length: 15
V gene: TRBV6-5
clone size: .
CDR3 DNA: TGTGCCAGCAGGGGGGGACTAGCGGGCACAGATACGCAGTATTTT
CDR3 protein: CASRGGLAGTDTQYF

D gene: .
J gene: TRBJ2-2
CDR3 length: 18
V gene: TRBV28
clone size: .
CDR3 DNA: TGTGCCAGCAGTTCTAAAGTGATCTCCTACTATCATCCCGGGGAGCTGTTTTTT
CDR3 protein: CASSSKVISYYHPGELFF

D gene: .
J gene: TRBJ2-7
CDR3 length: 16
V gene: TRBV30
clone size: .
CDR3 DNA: TGTGCCTGGAGTGTTTACGGACAGCGACATACCTACGAGCAGTACTTC
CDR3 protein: CAWSVYGQRHTYEQYF

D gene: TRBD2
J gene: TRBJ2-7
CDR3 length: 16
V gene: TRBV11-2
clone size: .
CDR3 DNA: TGTGCCAGCAGCTTAGCGGGGCGGGAGAGTCTTGACGAGCAGTACTTC
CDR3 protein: CASSLAGRESLDEQYF

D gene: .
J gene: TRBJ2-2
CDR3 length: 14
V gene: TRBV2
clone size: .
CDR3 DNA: TGTGCCAGCAGTGGGGCGGGGAACACCGGGGAGCTGTTTTTT
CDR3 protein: CASSGAGNTGELFF

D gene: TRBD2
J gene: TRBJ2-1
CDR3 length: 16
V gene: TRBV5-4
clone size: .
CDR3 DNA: TGTGCCAGCGCGGGACAGCAGTTGACTAGCGGGGCACTGCAGTTCTTC
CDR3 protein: CASAGQQLTSGALQFF

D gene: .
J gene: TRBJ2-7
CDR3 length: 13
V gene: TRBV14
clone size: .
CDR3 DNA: TGTGCCAGCAGCCAAGGGTTATCCTACGAGCAGTACTTC
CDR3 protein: CASSQGLSYEQYF